This TCR beta chain was identified during a study of T cell changes during pregnancy in multiple sclerosis. Germline V gives CDR1 SEHNR, CDR2 FQNEAQ (reference sequence). The germline V and J ends were trimmed by 5 bases and 2 bases, with 13 bases remaining between them. The CDR3 totals 15 residues. Clones were sequenced by immunoSEQ multiplex PCR, and TCRdb holds only the in-frame ones, with some missing. Altogether 90,000 to 95,000 clones are present, just under 95% being singletons, with the ten largest covering around 4%. The chain joins TRBV7-9 to TRBJ1-5; possible D gene TRBD1, 5 bases. Sequenced material: peripheral blood, taken in the first trimester of pregnancy. This receptor was obtained from a female donor with multiple sclerosis, enrolled in a pregnancy study. CDR3 in amino acids: CASSPPGQGNQPQHF. The CDR3 region has the DNA TGTGCCAGCAGCCCCCCCGGACAAGGCAATCAGCCCCAGCATTTT. Variable domain in full (rest from reference TRBV7-9 and TRBJ1-5): DTGVSQNPRHKITKRGQNVTFRCDPISEHNRLYWYRQTLGQGPEFLTYFQNEAQLEKSRLLSDRFSAERPKGSFSTLEIQRTEQGDSAMYLCASSPPGQGNQPQHFGDGTRLSIL.